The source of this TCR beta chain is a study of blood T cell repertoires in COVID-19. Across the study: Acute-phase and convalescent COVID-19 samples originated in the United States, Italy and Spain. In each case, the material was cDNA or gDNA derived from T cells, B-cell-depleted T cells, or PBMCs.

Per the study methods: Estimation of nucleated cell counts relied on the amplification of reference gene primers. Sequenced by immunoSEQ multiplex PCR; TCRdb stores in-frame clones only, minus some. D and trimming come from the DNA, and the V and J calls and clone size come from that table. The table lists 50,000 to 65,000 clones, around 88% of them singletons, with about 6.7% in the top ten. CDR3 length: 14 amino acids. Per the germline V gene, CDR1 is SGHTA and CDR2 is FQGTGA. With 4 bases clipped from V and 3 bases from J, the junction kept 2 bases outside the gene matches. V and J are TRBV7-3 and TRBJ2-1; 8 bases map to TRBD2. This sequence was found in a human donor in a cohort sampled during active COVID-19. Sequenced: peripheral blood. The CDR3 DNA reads TGTGCCAGCAGCTCCGGGGGGGTCTACAATGAGCAGTTCTTC. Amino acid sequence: CASSSGGVYNEQFF.